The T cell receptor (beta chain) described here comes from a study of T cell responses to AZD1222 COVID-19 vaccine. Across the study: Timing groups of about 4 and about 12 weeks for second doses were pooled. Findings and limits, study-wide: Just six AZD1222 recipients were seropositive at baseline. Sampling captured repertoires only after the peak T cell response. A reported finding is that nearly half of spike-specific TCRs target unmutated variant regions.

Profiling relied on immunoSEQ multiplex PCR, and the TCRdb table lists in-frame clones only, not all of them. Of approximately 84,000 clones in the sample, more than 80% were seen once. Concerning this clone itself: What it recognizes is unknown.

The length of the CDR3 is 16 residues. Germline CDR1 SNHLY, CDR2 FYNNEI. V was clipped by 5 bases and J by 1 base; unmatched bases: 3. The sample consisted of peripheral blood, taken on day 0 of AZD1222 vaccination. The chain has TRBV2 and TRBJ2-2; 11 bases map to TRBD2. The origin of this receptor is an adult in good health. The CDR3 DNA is TGTGCCAGCAGTAAGGGACTAGCGGTGAACACCGGGGAGCTGTTTTTT. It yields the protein CASSKGLAVNTGELFF.